This entry features one TCR beta chain sequence. This entry is derived from a study of preoperative IRX-2 immunotherapy in early breast cancer. The CDR3 runs to 14 residues. V lost 2 bases and J lost 4, with 11 bases in between. Germline values: CDR1 MNHGY, CDR2 SAAAGT. Treatment here: preoperative locoregional IRX-2 cytokine immunotherapy. Data came from immunoSEQ multiplex PCR; TCRdb stores just in-frame clones and leaves some out. The repertoire has approximately 38,000 clones, about four fifths of them found once; the top ten carry approximately 1.5%. This receptor was obtained from a human donor with breast cancer. Sequencing used lymph node tissue, obtained after IRX-2 immunotherapy. The chain links TRBV6-8 to TRBJ1-2; D not certain. The CDR3 reads CASSYGSASYGYTF. For the CDR3, the DNA is TGTGCCAGCAGTTACGGGTCGGCGAGCTATGGCTACACCTTC.